The 19 T cell receptor beta chains below come from one sample, sequenced in a study of Graves' ophthalmopathy and Graves' hyperthyroidism. RNA served as the template for amplifying TCR beta CDR3 regions. The first round was an RT-PCR with HTBI primers, and the second round was a multiplex PCR. Each CDR3 protein is one row after TCRdb ran MiXCR on the multiplex PCR reads. The table records 740,000 or so distinct CDR3 sequences, around 40% of them present only once. Source material: peripheral blood. The receptor source for this set is an adult man with Graves' ophthalmopathy.

The gene calls are TRBV7-9 and TRBJ2-7; possibly TRBD1 or TRBD2 for D (6 bases each). The V gene lost 2 bases and the J gene lost 4 bases, with 15 bases spanning the gap. This CDR3 region has 15 residues. Germline V gene lookup returns CDR1 SEHNR and CDR2 FQNEAQ (reference sequence). The CDR3, as DNA: TGTGCCAGCAGCTTATACGGGGGCGCGAGATACGAGCAGTACTTC. Translated: CASSLYGGARYEQYF.

In this sample, this clonotype turned up a few times. V usage is TRBV2 and J usage is TRBJ1-6; unclear D gene. CDR1 SNHLY and CDR2 FYNNEI come from the germline V gene. The CDR3 loop spans 15 amino acids. V lost 6 bases and J 10 bases, leaving 19 bases between the germline ends. The CDR3 nucleotides read TGTGCCAGCAGAAATAGAATGAGCCTATACTCACCCCTCCACTTT. Amino acids: CASRNRMSLYSPLHF.

This chain's CDR3 is CASAQGGTYEQYF. The CDR3 nucleotides are TGCGCCAGCGCTCAGGGGGGAACCTACGAGCAGTACTTC. V gene TRBV4-1 combines with J gene TRBJ2-7; weak D call: TRBD1 (7 bases). The CDR3 sequence is 13 residues long. V gave up 8 bases and J gave up 2 bases, with 13 bases separating them. The germline gives CDR1 MGHRA, CDR2 YSYEKL.

CDR3 bases: TGCAGTGCTAGCAGTAATCAGCCCCAGCATTTT. It translates to CSASSNQPQHF. This chain uses TRBV20-1 with TRBJ1-5; no firm D call. Germline V gives CDR1 DFQATT, CDR2 SNEGSKA (reference sequence). CDR3 length: 11 amino acids. The V end was cut by 3 bases, the J end by 4 bases, with 4 bases between.

Of note for this clonotype: Relative to the germline gene, one junction end is altered; a read error may explain this. CDR3 protein: CASSPRGADDGLSF. The CDR3, as DNA: TGTGCCAGCAGCCCTAGGGGGGCGGATGATGGACTGTCTTTT. V usage is TRBV7-2 and J usage is TRBJ1-4; D may be TRBD1 (6 bases). Germline V gives CDR1 SGHTA, CDR2 FQGNSA. This CDR3 has 14 amino acids.

On this clonotype: Given a much more abundant clone one base away, this may be a read error. This sequence joins TRBV10-3 and TRBJ1-5; tentative D call: TRBD1 (5 bases). This CDR3 comprises 16 residues. Germline V CDR1 and CDR2: ENHRY, SYGVKD. The CDR3 bases are TGTGCCAGCAGTGAGTCGACTAAGGGGTCACGACAGCCCCAGCATTTT. Translation: CASSESTKGSRQPQHF.

There are many counts of this clonotype. This chain joins TRBV7-9 and TRBJ2-5; D call uncertain. CDR3 size: 11 residues. Germline V gives CDR1 SEHNR, CDR2 FQNEAQ (reference sequence). V was shortened by 4 bases and J by 5 bases, with 5 bases between the two germline ends. CDR3 sequence reads: CASSSTETQYF. CDR3 nucleotides: TGTGCCAGCAGCTCCACGGAGACCCAGTACTTC.

This clonotype was counted ten times or more. The chain employs TRBV7-9 and TRBJ1-1, with D possibly matching TRBD1 (6 bases). CDR3 length equals 14 residues. Germline V gene lookup returns CDR1 SEHNR and CDR2 FQNEAQ (reference sequence). V dropped 5 bases and J dropped 1 base, with 11 bases sitting between them. The CDR3 DNA reads TGTGCCAGCAGCCAGGGACAACAGAACACTGAAGCTTTCTTT. It codes for CASSQGQQNTEAFF.

DNA for the CDR3: TGTGCCAGCCGATTAACAGCCCCGAGCTCCTATAATTCACCCCTCCACTTT. The encoded protein is CASRLTAPSSYNSPLHF. The J gene is TRBJ1-6, the V gene TRBV7-9, with no clear D. Looked up from germline, CDR1 is SEHNR and CDR2 is FQNEAQ (reference sequence). V lost 8 bases to trimming and J lost 0 bases, with 17 bases between them. This CDR3 contains 17 residues. The full variable domain, in which reference TRBV7-9 and TRBJ1-6 provide the parts outside the CDR3, is DTGVSQNPRHKITKRGQNVTFRCDPISEHNRLYWYRQTLGQGPEFLTYFQNEAQLEKSRLLSDRFSAERPKGSFSTLEIQRTEQGDSAMYLCASRLTAPSSYNSPLHFGNGTRLTVT.

This clonotype has a count of ten or more. The chain joins TRBV10-3 to TRBJ1-5; no firm D call. This CDR3 comprises 13 residues. Germline CDR1 is ENHRY and CDR2 is SYGVKD. Trimming took 10 bases from V and 0 from J, leaving 10 bases between them. In DNA, the CDR3 is TGTGCCAGCAAACTGGGTAGCAATCAGCCCCAGCATTTT. It translates to CASKLGSNQPQHF.

The chain couples TRBV7-9 to TRBJ2-2; TRBD1 is a possible D gene (6 bases). The CDR3 is 14 residues long. The germline V gene encodes CDR1 SEHNR and CDR2 FQNEAQ (reference sequence). V was cut by 7 bases and J by 5 bases, with 14 bases left in between. In DNA, the CDR3 is TGTGCCAGCACCAGACAGGAACCAACCGGGGAGCTGTTTTTT. As protein: CASTRQEPTGELFF.

This clonotype has a count of ten or more. The chain employs TRBV11-2 and TRBJ2-7; no clear D gene. The germline V gene encodes CDR1 SGHAT and CDR2 FQNNGV. This CDR3 has 12 residues. Between the trimmed V and J ends, which lost 4 bases and 2 bases, there was a span of 6 bases. DNA for the CDR3: TGTGCCAGCAGCTCCGTGCCCTACGAGCAGTACTTC. This sequence encodes CASSSVPYEQYF.

This clonotype was picked up many times. This chain links TRBV7-8 with TRBJ1-1; D not certain. Looked up from germline, CDR1 is SGHVS and CDR2 is FQNEAQ. V was pared by 3 bases and J by 5 bases, with 10 bases between. The CDR3 contains 13 residues. The CDR3 spells CASSLAQRTEAFF. In DNA form, the CDR3 reads TGTGCCAGCAGCTTGGCCCAGAGGACTGAAGCTTTCTTT.

The chain combines TRBV7-2 with TRBJ2-7, with 7 bases lining up with TRBD1. Trimming removed 2 bases from V and 0 bases from J; junction bases left unmatched: 13. Germline assignment: CDR1 SGHTA and CDR2 FQGNSA. This CDR3 comprises 18 residues. CDR3 nucleotides: TGTGCCAGCAGCTTATACTCGGCAGGGGGATGGAACTCCTACGAGCAGTACTTC. Its translation is CASSLYSAGGWNSYEQYF.

This clonotype was counted ten times or more. The chain carries TRBV25-1 and TRBJ1-2; the D is unclear. In germline, CDR1 is MGHDK, CDR2 SYGVNS. V lost 3 bases and J 4 bases, leaving 9 bases between the germline ends. The CDR3 extends over 13 amino acids. Written as DNA, the CDR3 is TGTGCCAGCAGTGACGCGGGTGGCTATGGCTACACCTTC. Translation: CASSDAGGYGYTF.

On this clonotype: One junction end does not reproduce the germline sequence, and a read error may be involved. The chain uses TRBV10-3 and TRBJ2-7; 11 positions agree with TRBD2. Germline CDR1 ENHRY, CDR2 SYGVKD. The CDR3 totals 17 residues. The CDR3 DNA reads as TGTGCCAGCAGTGGATCTACTAGCGGGAGAAGTTCCTACGAGCAGTACTTC. This encodes CASSGSTSGRSSYEQYF.

The chain is built from TRBV6-5 and TRBJ2-7, with 8 bases lining up with TRBD2. Germline assignment: CDR1 MNHEY and CDR2 SVGAGI. Losses at the gene ends were 5 bases for V and 5 bases for J; bases not matched to a gene: 8. The CDR3 extends over 14 amino acids. This CDR3 reads CASSLIAGFDEQYF. The DNA for the CDR3 is TGTGCCAGCAGTCTAATAGCGGGATTCGACGAGCAGTACTTC.

The chain uses TRBV11-2 and TRBJ1-6; D remains ambiguous. Between the trimmed V and J ends, which lost 5 bases and 10 bases, there was a span of 15 bases. The CDR3 spans 14 residues. Germline CDR1 reads SGHAT; CDR2 reads FQNNGV. This chain's CDR3 is CASSPMGFGSPLHF. The CDR3 coding sequence is TGTGCCAGCAGCCCAATGGGGTTTGGCTCACCCCTCCACTTT.

This clonotype showed up just a few times. The chain couples TRBV11-2 to TRBJ1-6, with D hard to call. The CDR3 runs to 14 residues. V shed 5 bases and J shed 9 bases, with 14 bases lying between them. Per the germline V gene, CDR1 is SGHAT and CDR2 is FQNNGV. In nucleotides, the CDR3 is TGTGCCAGCAGCCCCGACATGTTCGGTTCACCCCTCCACTTT. It specifies CASSPDMFGSPLHF.